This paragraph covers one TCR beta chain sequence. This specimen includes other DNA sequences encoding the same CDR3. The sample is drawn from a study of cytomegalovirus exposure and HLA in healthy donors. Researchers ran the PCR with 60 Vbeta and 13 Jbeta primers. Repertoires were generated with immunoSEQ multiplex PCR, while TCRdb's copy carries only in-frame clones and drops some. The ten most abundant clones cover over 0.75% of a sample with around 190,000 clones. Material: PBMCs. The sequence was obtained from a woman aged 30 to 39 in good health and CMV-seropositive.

The CDR3 loop is CASSGGASSYNEQFF. CDR3 DNA: TGTGCCAGCAGCGGTGGGGCGAGCTCCTACAATGAGCAGTTCTTC. The gene calls are TRBV11-2 and TRBJ2-1, with D perhaps TRBD1 (5 bases). The length of the CDR3 is 15 residues. Germline V gives CDR1 SGHAT, CDR2 FQNNGV. Trimming took off 5 bases at V and 0 bases at J, with 11 bases between the two ends.